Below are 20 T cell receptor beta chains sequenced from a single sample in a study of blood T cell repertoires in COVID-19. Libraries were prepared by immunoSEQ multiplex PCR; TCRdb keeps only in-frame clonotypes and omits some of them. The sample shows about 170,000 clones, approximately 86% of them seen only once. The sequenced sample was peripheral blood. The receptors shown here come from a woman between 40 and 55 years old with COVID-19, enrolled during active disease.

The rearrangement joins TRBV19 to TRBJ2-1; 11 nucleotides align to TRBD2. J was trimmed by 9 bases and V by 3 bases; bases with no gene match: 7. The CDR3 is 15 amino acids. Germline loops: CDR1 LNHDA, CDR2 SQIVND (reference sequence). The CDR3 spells CASSIRLAGLGEQFF. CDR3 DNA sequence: TGTGCCAGTAGTATCCGACTAGCGGGATTGGGTGAGCAGTTCTTC. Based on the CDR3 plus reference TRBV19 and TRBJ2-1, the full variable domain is DGGITQSPKYLFRKEGQNVTLSCEQNLNHDAMYWYRQDPGQGLRLIYYSQIVNDFQKGDIAEGYSVSREKKESFPLTVTSAQKNPTAFYLCASSIRLAGLGEQFFGPGTRLTVL.

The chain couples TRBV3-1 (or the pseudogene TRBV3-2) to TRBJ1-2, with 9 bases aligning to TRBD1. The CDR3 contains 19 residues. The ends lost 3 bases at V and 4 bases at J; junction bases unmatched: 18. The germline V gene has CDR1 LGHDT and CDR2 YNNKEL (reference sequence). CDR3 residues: CASSHRPGQGRTLAYGYTF. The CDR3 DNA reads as TGTGCCAGCAGCCACCGACCAGGACAGGGGCGCACTCTGGCCTATGGCTACACCTTC.

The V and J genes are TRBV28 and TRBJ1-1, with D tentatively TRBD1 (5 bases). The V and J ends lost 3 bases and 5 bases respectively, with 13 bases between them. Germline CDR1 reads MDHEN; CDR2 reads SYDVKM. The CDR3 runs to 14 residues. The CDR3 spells CASSFRRDGTEAFF. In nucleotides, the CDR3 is TGTGCCAGCAGTTTTCGCAGGGATGGTACTGAAGCTTTCTTT.

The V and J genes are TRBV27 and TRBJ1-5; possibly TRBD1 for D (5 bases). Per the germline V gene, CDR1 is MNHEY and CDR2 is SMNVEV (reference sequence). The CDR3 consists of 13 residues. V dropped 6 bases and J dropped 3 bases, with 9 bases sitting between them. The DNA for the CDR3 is TGTGCCAGCAGAGACAGTTACAATCAGCCCCAGCATTTT. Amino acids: CASRDSYNQPQHF.

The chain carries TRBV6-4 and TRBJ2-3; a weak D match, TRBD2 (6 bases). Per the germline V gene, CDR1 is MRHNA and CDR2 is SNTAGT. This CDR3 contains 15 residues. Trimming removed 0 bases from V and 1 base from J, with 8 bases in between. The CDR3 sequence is CASSDSSGGTDTQYF. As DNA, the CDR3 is TGTGCCAGCAGTGACTCGTCGGGGGGCACAGATACGCAGTATTTT.

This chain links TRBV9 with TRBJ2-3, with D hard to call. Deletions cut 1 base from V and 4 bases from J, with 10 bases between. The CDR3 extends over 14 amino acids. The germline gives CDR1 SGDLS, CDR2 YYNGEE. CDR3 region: CASSVRTSADTQYF. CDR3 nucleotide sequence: TGTGCCAGCAGCGTAAGAACCTCAGCAGATACGCAGTATTTT.

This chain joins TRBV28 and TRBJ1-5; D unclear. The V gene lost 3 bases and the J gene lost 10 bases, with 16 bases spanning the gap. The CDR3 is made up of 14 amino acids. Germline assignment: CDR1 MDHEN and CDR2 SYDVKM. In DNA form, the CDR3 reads TGTGCCAGCAGTTTCTCCAGGTTATTAAATCCCCAGCATTTT. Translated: CASSFSRLLNPQHF.

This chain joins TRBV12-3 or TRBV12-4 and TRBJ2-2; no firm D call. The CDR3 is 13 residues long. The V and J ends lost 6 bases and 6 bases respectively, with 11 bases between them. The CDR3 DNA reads TGTGCCAGCAGGTCCCAGGTGTCCGGGGAGCTGTTTTTT. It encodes CASRSQVSGELFF.

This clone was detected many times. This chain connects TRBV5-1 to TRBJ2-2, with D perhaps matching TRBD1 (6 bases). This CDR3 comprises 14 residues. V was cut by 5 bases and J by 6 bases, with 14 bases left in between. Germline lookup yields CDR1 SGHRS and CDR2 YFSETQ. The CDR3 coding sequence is TGCGCCAGCAGTGAACAGGGAAGCTCCGGGGAGCTGTTTTTT. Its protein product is CASSEQGSSGELFF.

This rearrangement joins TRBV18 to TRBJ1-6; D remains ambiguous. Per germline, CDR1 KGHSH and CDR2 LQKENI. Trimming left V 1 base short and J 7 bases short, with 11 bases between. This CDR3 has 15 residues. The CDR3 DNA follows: TGTGCCAGCTCACCACAAGCCCCGAGGAATTCACCCCTCCACTTT. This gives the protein CASSPQAPRNSPLHF.

The CDR3 nucleotides read TGTGCCTGGAGTCGCCAGGGGGCTCAGCCCCAGCATTTT. Protein sequence: CAWSRQGAQPQHF. This chain joins TRBV30 and TRBJ1-5; 8 bases match TRBD1. Trimming cost V 2 bases and J 6 bases; bases outside gene matches: 3. The germline V gene encodes CDR1 GTSNPN and CDR2 SVGIG (reference sequence). The CDR3 runs 13 residues.

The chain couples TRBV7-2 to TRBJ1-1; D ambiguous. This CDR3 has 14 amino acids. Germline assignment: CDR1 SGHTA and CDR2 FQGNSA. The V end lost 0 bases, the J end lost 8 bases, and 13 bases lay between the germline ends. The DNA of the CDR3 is TGTGCCAGCAGCTTAGCCCCGCGAGGGATCGAAGCTTTCTTT. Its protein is CASSLAPRGIEAFF. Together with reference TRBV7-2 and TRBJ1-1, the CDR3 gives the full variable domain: GAGVSQSPSNKVTEKGKDVELRCDPISGHTALYWYRQSLGQGLEFLIYFQGNSAPDKSGLPSDRFSAERTGGSVSTLTIQRTQQEDSAVYLCASSLAPRGIEAFFGQGTRLTVV.

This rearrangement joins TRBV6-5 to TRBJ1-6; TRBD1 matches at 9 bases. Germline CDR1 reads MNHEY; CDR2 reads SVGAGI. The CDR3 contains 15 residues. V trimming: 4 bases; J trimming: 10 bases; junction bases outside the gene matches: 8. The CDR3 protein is CASSLGQGYRSPLHF. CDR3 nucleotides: TGTGCCAGCAGTTTAGGACAGGGGTATAGGTCACCCCTCCACTTT.

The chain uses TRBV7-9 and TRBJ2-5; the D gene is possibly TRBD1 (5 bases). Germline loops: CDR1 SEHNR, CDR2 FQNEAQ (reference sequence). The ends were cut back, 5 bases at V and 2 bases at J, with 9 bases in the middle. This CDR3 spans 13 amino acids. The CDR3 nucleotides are TGTGCCAGCAGCGGTGACAGACAAGAGACCCAGTACTTC. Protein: CASSGDRQETQYF. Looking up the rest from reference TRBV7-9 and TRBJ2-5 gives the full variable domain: DTGVSQNPRHKITKRGQNVTFRCDPISEHNRLYWYRQTLGQGPEFLTYFQNEAQLEKSRLLSDRFSAERPKGSFSTLEIQRTEQGDSAMYLCASSGDRQETQYFGPGTRLLVL.

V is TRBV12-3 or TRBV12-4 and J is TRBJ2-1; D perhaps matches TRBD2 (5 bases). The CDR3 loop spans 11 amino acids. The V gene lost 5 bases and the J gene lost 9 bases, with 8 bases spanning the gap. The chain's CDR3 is CASSIRGEQFF. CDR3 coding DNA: TGTGCCAGCAGTATTCGGGGTGAGCAGTTCTTC.

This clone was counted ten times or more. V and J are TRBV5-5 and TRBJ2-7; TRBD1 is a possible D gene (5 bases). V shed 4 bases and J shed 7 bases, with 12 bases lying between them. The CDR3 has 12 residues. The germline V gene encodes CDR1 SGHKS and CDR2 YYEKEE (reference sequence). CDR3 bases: TGTGCCAGCAGCCGTGACAGTCGGGAGCAGTACGTC. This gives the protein CASSRDSREQYV.

Written as DNA, the CDR3 is TGTGCCAGCAGGCTCGGGGGCTCTGGGGCCAACGTCCTGACTTTC. Its translation: CASRLGGSGANVLTF. The chain links TRBV6-5 to TRBJ2-6, with a tentative D call TRBD2 (6 bases). Between the trimmed V and J ends, which lost 6 bases and 0 bases, there was a span of 9 bases. The CDR3 covers 15 residues. The V gene's germline CDR1 is MNHEY and CDR2 SVGAGI.

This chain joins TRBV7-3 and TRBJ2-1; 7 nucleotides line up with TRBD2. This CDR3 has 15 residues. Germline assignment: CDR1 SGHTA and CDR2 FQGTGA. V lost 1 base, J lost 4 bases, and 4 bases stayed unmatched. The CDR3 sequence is CASSLMGEGYNEQFF. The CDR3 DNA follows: TGTGCCAGCAGCTTAATGGGGGAGGGGTACAATGAGCAGTTCTTC. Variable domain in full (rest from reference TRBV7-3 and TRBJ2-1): GAGVSQTPSNKVTEKGKYVELRCDPISGHTALYWYRQSLGQGPEFLIYFQGTGAADDSGLPNDRFFAVRPEGSVSTLKIQRTERGDSAVYLCASSLMGEGYNEQFFGPGTRLTVL.

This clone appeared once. CDR3 residues: CASSFNSGSRPYEQYF. The CDR3 DNA is TGTGCCAGCAGCTTCAATAGCGGGTCGAGACCCTACGAGCAGTACTTC. The chain employs TRBV5-4 and TRBJ2-7; TRBD2 agrees at 7 bases. In germline, CDR1 is SGHNT, CDR2 YYREEE (reference sequence). The CDR3 spans 16 residues. V trimming: 2 bases; J trimming: 2 bases; junction bases outside the gene matches: 10.

The CDR3 protein is CSVALRGSDAEAFF. CDR3 nucleotide sequence: TGCAGCGTTGCGCTGCGTGGGAGTGACGCTGAAGCTTTCTTT. V is TRBV29-1 and J is TRBJ1-1; D not certain. Per the germline V gene, CDR1 is SQVTM and CDR2 is ANQGSEA. The germline V and J ends were trimmed by 4 bases and 6 bases, with 18 bases remaining between them. The CDR3 contains 14 residues.